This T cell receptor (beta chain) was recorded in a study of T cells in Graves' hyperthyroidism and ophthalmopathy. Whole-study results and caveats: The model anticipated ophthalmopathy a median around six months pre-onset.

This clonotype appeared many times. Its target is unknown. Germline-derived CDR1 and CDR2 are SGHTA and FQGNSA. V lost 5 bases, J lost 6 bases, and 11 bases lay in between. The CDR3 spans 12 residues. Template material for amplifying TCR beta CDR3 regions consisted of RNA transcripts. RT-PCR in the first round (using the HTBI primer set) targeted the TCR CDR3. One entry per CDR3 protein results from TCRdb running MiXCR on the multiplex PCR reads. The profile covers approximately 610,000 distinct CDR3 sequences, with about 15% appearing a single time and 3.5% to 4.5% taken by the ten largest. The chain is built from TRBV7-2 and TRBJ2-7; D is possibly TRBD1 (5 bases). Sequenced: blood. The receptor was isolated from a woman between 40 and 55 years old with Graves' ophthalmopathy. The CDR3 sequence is CASSPDSFEQYF. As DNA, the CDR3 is TGTGCCAGCAGCCCCGACAGTTTCGAGCAGTACTTC.